These 18 T cell receptor beta chains share one sample of origin, sequenced in a study of blood T cell repertoires in COVID-19. Repertoires were generated with immunoSEQ multiplex PCR, while TCRdb's copy carries only in-frame clones and drops some. Among about 150,000 clones listed, roughly 93% were seen once. The specimen was peripheral blood. These receptors originate from a man aged 18 to 35 with COVID-19, enrolled during active disease.

The gene calls are TRBV5-4 and TRBJ1-1, with TRBD1 identical over 10 bases. V lost 4 bases to trimming and J lost 5 bases; unmatched junction nucleotides: 5. The CDR3 sequence is 14 residues long. Germline V gene sequence: CDR1 SGHNT, CDR2 YYREEE (reference sequence). The CDR3, as DNA: TGTGCCAGCAGCCCAGGACAGGGGGAGACTGAAGCTTTCTTT. Translated: CASSPGQGETEAFF.

This chain links TRBV7-6 with TRBJ2-7; 7 positions agree with TRBD1. CDR3 length: 14 amino acids. Trimming at V came to 5 bases and at J to 2 bases, leaving 6 bases not matched to a gene. Germline V gene sequence: CDR1 SGHVS, CDR2 FNYEAQ. This CDR3 reads CASSPAGTAYEQYF. For the CDR3, the DNA is TGTGCCAGCAGCCCTGCCGGGACAGCCTACGAGCAGTACTTC.

This clone was counted once. This sequence joins TRBV20-1 and TRBJ2-7, with a tentative D call TRBD1 (6 bases). The V and J ends lost 5 bases and 1 base respectively, with 6 bases between them. The CDR3 is 11 amino acids. Germline lookup yields CDR1 DFQATT and CDR2 SNEGSKA (reference sequence). The CDR3 loop is CSAGQSYEQYF. The CDR3 DNA sequence: TGCAGTGCTGGACAGTCCTACGAGCAGTACTTC.

This clone was seen once. Germline is not matched at one junction end, which may reflect a read error. This chain links TRBV28 with TRBJ1-4; a possible D gene is TRBD1 (6 bases). Germline V gene lookup returns CDR1 MDHEN and CDR2 SYDVKM. This CDR3 has 15 residues. The CDR3 DNA reads TGTGCCAGCAGTGCCCGGGGGGCAACTAATGAAAAACTGCTTTTT. As protein: CASSARGATNEKLLF.

The V call is TRBV19, the J call TRBJ2-3, with TRBD2 matching over 8 bases. The germline V gene has CDR1 LNHDA and CDR2 SQIVND (reference sequence). The CDR3 has 16 amino acids. V shed 3 bases, J shed 1 base, and the junction held 6 bases outside the gene matches. CDR3 DNA: TGTGCCAGTAGTATGCCCAGCGGGAGAGGCACAGATACGCAGTATTTT. Protein sequence: CASSMPSGRGTDTQYF.

In this sample, this clone turned up once. The J gene is TRBJ1-2, the V gene TRBV27, with 7 bases lining up with TRBD1. Germline CDR1 MNHEY, CDR2 SMNVEV (reference sequence). The CDR3 extends over 18 amino acids. V gave up 1 base and J gave up 6 bases; unmatched junction bases: 17. In DNA, the CDR3 is TGTGCCAGCAGTTTATTTTTTTCAGGGGGATTAAGAGGGGATGGCTACACCTTC. Amino acids: CASSLFFSGGLRGDGYTF.

This clone was seen only once. The chain has TRBV15 and TRBJ1-2; possible D gene TRBD1, 5 bases. V shed 0 bases and J shed 6 bases, with 8 bases lying between them. The CDR3 totals 13 residues. Germline-derived CDR1 and CDR2 are LNHNV and YYDKDF (reference sequence). The CDR3 coding sequence is TGTGCCACCAGCAGAGATCCGACAGATGGCTACACCTTC. Protein product: CATSRDPTDGYTF.

The chain is built from TRBV7-6 and TRBJ1-1; D perhaps matches TRBD1 (6 bases). V lost 5 bases and J 1 base, leaving 26 bases between the germline ends. Per the germline V gene, CDR1 is SGHVS and CDR2 is FNYEAQ. The CDR3 sequence is 19 residues long. The CDR3 DNA follows: TGTGCCAGCAGCACCCCGATTGGACAGCGGTCTAAACGGAACACTGAAGCTTTCTTT. Its protein product is CASSTPIGQRSKRNTEAFF. The variable domain in full, with the rest retrieved from reference TRBV7-6 and TRBJ1-1, is GAGVSQSPRYKVTKRGQDVALRCDPISGHVSLYWYRQALGQGPEFLTYFNYEAQQDKSGLPNDRFSAERPEGSISTLTIQRTEQRDSAMYRCASSTPIGQRSKRNTEAFFGQGTRLTVV.

A single count supports this clone. The J gene is TRBJ1-1, the V gene TRBV28, with D uncertain. Germline V gives CDR1 MDHEN, CDR2 SYDVKM. Trimming removed 5 bases from V and 0 bases from J, with 16 bases in between. The CDR3 sequence is 16 residues long. For the CDR3, the DNA is TGTGCCAGCAGTCGTCGGCTCCGGGGTCTGAACACTGAAGCTTTCTTT. Translated: CASSRRLRGLNTEAFF.

This clone was seen a single time. The J gene is TRBJ1-5, the V gene TRBV6-6; D uncertain. The CDR3 consists of 15 residues. Germline CDR1 and CDR2: MNHNY and SVGAGI (reference sequence). The ends were cut back, 5 bases at V and 0 bases at J, with 11 bases in the middle. This chain's CDR3 is CASSTEAYSNQPQHF. CDR3 nucleotides: TGTGCCAGCAGTACTGAGGCTTATAGCAATCAGCCCCAGCATTTT.

The chain links TRBV27 to TRBJ1-2; D unresolved. V dropped 5 bases and J dropped 1 base, with 17 bases sitting between them. The CDR3 covers 16 residues. CDR1 is MNHEY, CDR2 SMNVEV, per germline (reference sequence). DNA for the CDR3: TGTGCCAGCAGTAGAACCGGGAGCTACTTTAACTATGGCTACACCTTC. It specifies CASSRTGSYFNYGYTF.

This chain uses TRBV18 with TRBJ2-7, with 7 bases aligning to TRBD1. V trimming: 6 bases; J trimming: 3 bases; junction bases outside the gene matches: 11. There are 15 residues in the CDR3. CDR1 is KGHSH, CDR2 LQKENI, per germline. This CDR3 is CASSPLGTADYEQYF. CDR3 nucleotide sequence: TGTGCCAGCTCCCCCCTCGGGACAGCGGACTACGAGCAGTACTTC.

This chain uses TRBV28 with TRBJ2-7, with 12 bases identical to TRBD1. The CDR3 runs 15 residues. CDR1 MDHEN and CDR2 SYDVKM come from the germline V gene. V dropped 4 bases and J dropped 5; count of bases not matched to a gene: 6. CDR3 region: CASSYRRDRGHEQYF. For the CDR3, the DNA is TGTGCCAGCAGTTACCGCCGGGACAGGGGGCACGAGCAGTACTTC.

The chain is built from TRBV6-5 and TRBJ1-5, with D possibly being TRBD1 (5 bases). Trimming took off 8 bases at V and 5 bases at J, with 19 bases between the two ends. The germline V gene has CDR1 MNHEY and CDR2 SVGAGI. The CDR3 spans 15 residues. In nucleotides, the CDR3 is TGTGCCAGCCGTATTGTAGGAGGAGGGGATCAGCCCCAGCATTTT. It translates to CASRIVGGGDQPQHF.

The rearrangement uses TRBV11-3 and TRBJ1-1, with D tentatively TRBD1 (6 bases). The CDR3 runs to 14 residues. V was shortened by 7 bases and J by 0 bases, with 12 bases between the two germline ends. In germline, CDR1 is SGHNT, CDR2 YENEEA. The CDR3 nucleotides read TGTGCCAGCACCAAACAGGGAATGAACACTGAAGCTTTCTTT. Encoded protein: CASTKQGMNTEAFF.

CDR3 sequence (DNA): TGTGCCACTGGGGGGGGTCTTGATGGCTACACCTTC. It specifies CATGGGLDGYTF. The chain links TRBV19 to TRBJ1-2; D may be TRBD1 (5 bases). The CDR3 runs to 12 residues. CDR1 is LNHDA and CDR2 is SQIVND in the germline V gene (reference sequence). Trimming shortened V by 10 bases and J by 6 bases, and 15 bases separated the two germline ends.

CDR3 sequence: CASSIALGGPGYTF. The CDR3 bases are TGTGCCAGTAGTATAGCTTTGGGGGGTCCCGGCTACACCTTC. The chain employs TRBV19 and TRBJ1-2; TRBD1 is a possible D gene (5 bases). The germline V gene has CDR1 LNHDA and CDR2 SQIVND (reference sequence). Trimming pared 1 base from V and 8 bases from J, leaving 14 bases between. This CDR3 has 14 amino acids. The entire variable domain, with the rest obtained from reference TRBV19 and TRBJ1-2, is as follows: DGGITQSPKYLFRKEGQNVTLSCEQNLNHDAMYWYRQDPGQGLRLIYYSQIVNDFQKGDIAEGYSVSREKKESFPLTVTSAQKNPTAFYLCASSIALGGPGYTFGSGTRLTVV.

The chain has TRBV19 and TRBJ2-1, with TRBD2 matching over 14 bases. V lost 6 bases to trimming and J lost 9 bases; unmatched junction nucleotides: 7. CDR3 length equals 15 residues. CDR1 and CDR2 from the germline V gene are LNHDA and SQIVND (reference sequence). Written as DNA, the CDR3 is TGTGCCAGTAGGACTAGCGGGAGGGCCTGGGGTGAGCAGTTCTTC. Its translation: CASRTSGRAWGEQFF.